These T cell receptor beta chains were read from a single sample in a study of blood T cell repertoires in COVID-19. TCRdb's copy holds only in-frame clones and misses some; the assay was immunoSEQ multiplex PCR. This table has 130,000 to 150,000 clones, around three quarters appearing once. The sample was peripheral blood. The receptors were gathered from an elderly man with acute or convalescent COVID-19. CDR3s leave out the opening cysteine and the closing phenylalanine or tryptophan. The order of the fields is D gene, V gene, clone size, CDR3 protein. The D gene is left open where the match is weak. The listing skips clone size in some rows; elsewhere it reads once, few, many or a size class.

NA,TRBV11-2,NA,ASSFRWGRGRAGELF
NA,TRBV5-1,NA,ASNGGDLQETQY
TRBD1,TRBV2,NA,ASSEGQGSEKGEAF
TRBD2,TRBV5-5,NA,ASSSPRGGGETQY
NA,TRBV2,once,ATSRGGNRETQY
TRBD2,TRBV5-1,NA,ASSLPSGAADEQF
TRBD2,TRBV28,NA,ASTVGLAGVPYEQY
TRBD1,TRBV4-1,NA,ASSQSAPGTGREKLF
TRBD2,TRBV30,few,AWSEELAVSEQY
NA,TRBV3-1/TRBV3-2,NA,ASSQGNGGLTNTEAF
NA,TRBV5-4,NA,ASSYPREGRNSPLH
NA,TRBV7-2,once,ASSPQGTVNTGELF
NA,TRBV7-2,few,ASRPGRQAGGYT
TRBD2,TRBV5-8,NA,ASSWKTGGPGDTQY
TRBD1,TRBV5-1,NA,ASSNRDRGTGSSPLH
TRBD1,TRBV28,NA,ASSAGTGENIQY